Reported below is one T cell receptor beta chain. Its specificity is not known. RNA transcripts yielded amplified TCR beta CDR3 regions. When the TCR CDR3 underwent first-round RT-PCR, the HTBI primer set was used. Each CDR3 protein is one row after TCRdb ran MiXCR on the multiplex PCR reads. The data show 350,000 or so distinct CDR3 sequences, over 20% seen once. The data stem from a study of T cells in Graves' hyperthyroidism and ophthalmopathy. Study-level results: Ophthalmopathy, which appeared later, was predicted by the model a median 6.5 months before onset.

The germline V and J ends were trimmed by 2 bases and 3 bases, with 10 bases remaining between them. Germline V gene data show CDR1 as LNHDA and CDR2 as SQIVND (reference sequence). The CDR3 extends over 14 amino acids. PBMCs stemmed from around 10 ml fresh peripheral blood. This chain joins TRBV19 and TRBJ1-2; unclear D gene. Sequenced sample: blood. This TCR came from a woman between 45 and 60 years old with Graves' hyperthyroidism. The CDR3 spells CASSIRLGYYGYTF. CDR3 DNA: TGTGCCAGTAGTATACGACTGGGCTACTATGGCTACACCTTC.